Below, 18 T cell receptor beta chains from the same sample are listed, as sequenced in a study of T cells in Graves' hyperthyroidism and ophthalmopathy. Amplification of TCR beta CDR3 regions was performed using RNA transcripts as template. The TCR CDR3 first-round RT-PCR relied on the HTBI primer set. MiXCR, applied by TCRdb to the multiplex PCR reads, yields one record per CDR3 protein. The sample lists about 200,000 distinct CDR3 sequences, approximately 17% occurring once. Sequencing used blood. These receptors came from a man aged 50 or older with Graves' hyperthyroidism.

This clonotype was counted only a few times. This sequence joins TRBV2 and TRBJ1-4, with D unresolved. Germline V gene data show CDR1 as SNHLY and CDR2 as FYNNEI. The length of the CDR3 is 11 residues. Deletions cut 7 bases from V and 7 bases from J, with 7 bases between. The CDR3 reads CASTRGEKLFF. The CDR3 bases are TGTGCCAGCACGCGTGGTGAAAAACTGTTTTTT. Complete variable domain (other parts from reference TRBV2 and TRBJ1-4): EPEVTQTPSHQVTQMGQEVILRCVPISNHLYFYWYRQILGQKVEFLVSFYNNEISEKSEIFDDQFSVERPDGSNFTLKIRSTKLEDSAMYFCASTRGEKLFFGSGTQLSVL.

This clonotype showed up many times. The CDR3 DNA follows: TGTGCCAGCAGTTTATCGTTCCGGGGGACTGAAGCTTTCTTT. Protein product: CASSLSFRGTEAFF. The chain links TRBV27 to TRBJ1-1; the D gene is possibly TRBD1 (5 bases). The CDR3 length is 14 residues. Trimming removed 0 bases from V and 5 bases from J, with 10 bases in between. Germline CDR1 is MNHEY and CDR2 is SMNVEV (reference sequence).

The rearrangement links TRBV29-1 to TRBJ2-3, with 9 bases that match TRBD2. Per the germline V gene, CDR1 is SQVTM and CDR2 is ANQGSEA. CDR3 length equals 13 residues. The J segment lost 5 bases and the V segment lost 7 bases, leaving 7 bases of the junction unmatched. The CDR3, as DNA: TGCAGCGATGGAGCGGGAGGTCAAGATACGCAGTATTTT. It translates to CSDGAGGQDTQYF.

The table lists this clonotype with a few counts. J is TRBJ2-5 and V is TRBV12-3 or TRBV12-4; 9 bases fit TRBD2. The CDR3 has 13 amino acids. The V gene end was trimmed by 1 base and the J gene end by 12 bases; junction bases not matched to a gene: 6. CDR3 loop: CASSLGSGSGEYF. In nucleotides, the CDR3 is TGTGCCAGCAGTTTAGGTAGCGGGAGCGGGGAGTACTTC.

CDR3 in DNA: TGTGCCATCAGTGCTAGTTCCGGGGAAGTTACCGGGGAGCTGTTTTTT. It specifies CAISASSGEVTGELFF. V usage is TRBV10-3 and J usage is TRBJ2-2; the D gene is possibly TRBD2 (5 bases). The CDR3 is 16 amino acids. Germline V CDR1 and CDR2: ENHRY, SYGVKD. Trimming cost V 4 bases and J 5 bases, with 17 bases left between them.

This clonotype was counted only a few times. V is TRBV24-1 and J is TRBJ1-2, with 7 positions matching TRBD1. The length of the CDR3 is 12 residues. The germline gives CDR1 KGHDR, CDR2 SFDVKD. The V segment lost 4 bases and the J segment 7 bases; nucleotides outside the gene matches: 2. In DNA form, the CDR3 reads TGTGCCACCAGTGACGGGGACAGTGGCTACACCTTC. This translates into CATSDGDSGYTF.

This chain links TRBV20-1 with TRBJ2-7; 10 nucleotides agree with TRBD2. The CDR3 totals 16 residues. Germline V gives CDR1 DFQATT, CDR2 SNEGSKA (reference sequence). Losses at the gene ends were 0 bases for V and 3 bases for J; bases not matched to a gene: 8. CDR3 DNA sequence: TGCAGTGCTAGAGAGGTAGCGGGAGGAACCTTCTACGAGCAGTACTTC. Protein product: CSAREVAGGTFYEQYF.

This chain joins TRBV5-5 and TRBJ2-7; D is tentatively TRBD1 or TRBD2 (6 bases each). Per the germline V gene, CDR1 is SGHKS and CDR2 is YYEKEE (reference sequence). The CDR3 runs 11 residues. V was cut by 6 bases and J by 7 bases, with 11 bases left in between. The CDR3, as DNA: TGTGCCAGCACCCAAGGGGGGGAGCAGTACTTC. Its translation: CASTQGGEQYF.

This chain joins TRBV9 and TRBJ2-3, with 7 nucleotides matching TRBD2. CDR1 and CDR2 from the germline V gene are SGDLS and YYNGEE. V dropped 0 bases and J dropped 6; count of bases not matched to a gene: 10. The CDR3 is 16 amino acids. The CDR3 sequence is CASSVGAGASPDTQYF. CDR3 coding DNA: TGTGCCAGCAGCGTAGGGGCGGGAGCATCCCCCGATACGCAGTATTTT.

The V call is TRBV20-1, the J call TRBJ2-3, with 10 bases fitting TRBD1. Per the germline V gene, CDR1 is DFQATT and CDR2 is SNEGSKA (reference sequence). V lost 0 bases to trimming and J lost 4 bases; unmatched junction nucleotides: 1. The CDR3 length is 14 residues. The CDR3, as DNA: TGCAGTGCTAGAGAGGACAGGGGGTCAGATACGCAGTATTTT. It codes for CSAREDRGSDTQYF.

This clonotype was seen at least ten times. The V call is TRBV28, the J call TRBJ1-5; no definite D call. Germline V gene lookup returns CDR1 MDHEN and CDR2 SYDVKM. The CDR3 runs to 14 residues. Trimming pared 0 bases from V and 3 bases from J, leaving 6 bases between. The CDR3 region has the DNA TGTGCCAGCAGTTTATGGTCAGTCAATCAGCCCCAGCATTTT. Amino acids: CASSLWSVNQPQHF.

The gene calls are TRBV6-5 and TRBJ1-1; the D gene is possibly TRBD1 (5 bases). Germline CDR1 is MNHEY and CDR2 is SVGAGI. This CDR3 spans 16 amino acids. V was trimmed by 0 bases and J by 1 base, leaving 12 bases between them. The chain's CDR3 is CASSYSLGHQNTEAFF. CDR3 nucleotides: TGTGCCAGCAGTTACTCACTCGGACATCAGAACACTGAAGCTTTCTTT.

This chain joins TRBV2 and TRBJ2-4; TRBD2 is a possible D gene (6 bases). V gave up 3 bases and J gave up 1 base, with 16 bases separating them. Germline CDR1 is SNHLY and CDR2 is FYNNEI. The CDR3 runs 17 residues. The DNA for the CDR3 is TGTGCCAGCAGTGATGTTGGCAACCGGGGGGCCAAAAACATTCAGTACTTC. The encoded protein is CASSDVGNRGAKNIQYF. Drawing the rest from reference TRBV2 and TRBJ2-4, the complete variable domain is EPEVTQTPSHQVTQMGQEVILRCVPISNHLYFYWYRQILGQKVEFLVSFYNNEISEKSEIFDDQFSVERPDGSNFTLKIRSTKLEDSAMYFCASSDVGNRGAKNIQYFGAGTRLSVL.

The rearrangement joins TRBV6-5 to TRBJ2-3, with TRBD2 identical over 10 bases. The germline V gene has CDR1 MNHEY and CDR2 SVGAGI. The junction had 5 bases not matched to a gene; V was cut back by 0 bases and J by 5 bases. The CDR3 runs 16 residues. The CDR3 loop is CASSYSRVAGGDTQYF. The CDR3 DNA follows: TGTGCCAGCAGTTACTCGAGGGTAGCGGGAGGAGATACGCAGTATTTT.

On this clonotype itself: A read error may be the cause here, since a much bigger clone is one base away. DNA for the CDR3: TGTGCCAGCAGCTTAATGGGCGTCGTGGGCAATGAGCAGTACTTC. This translates into CASSLMGVVGNEQYF. The chain carries TRBV7-2 and TRBJ2-1; D unclear. The J call may be in error: the DNA end matches TRBJ2-7 better. CDR1 is SGHTA, CDR2 FQGNSA, per germline. The CDR3 consists of 15 residues.

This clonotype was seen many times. The CDR3 nucleotides read TGTGCCAGCAGGCCCCGCCTTTTGAACACTGAAGCTTTCTTT. Amino acids: CASRPRLLNTEAFF. This chain links TRBV28 with TRBJ1-1; D call uncertain. V gave up 6 bases and J gave up 0 bases, with 11 bases separating them. Looked up from germline, CDR1 is MDHEN and CDR2 is SYDVKM. CDR3 length: 14 residues.

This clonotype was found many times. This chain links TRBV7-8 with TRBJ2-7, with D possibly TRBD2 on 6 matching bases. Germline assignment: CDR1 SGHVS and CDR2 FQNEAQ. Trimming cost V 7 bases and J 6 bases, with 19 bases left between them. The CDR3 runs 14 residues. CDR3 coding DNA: TGTGCCAGCACCCAAAGGAGGGTGGGTGGCGAGCAGTACTTC. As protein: CASTQRRVGGEQYF.

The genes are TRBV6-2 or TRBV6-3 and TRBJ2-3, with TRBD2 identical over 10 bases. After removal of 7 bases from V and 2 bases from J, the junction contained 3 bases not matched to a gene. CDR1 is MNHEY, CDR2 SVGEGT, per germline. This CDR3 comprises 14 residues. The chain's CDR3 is CASKTSGNTDTQYF. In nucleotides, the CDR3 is TGTGCCAGCAAAACTAGCGGGAACACAGATACGCAGTATTTT.